Below, 28 T cell receptor beta chains from the same sample are listed, as sequenced in a study of blood T cell repertoires in COVID-19 (TCRdb year 2020). The library was prepared using the immunoSEQ multiplex PCR assay. TCRdb obtained this table from immuneACCESS and retained in-frame rearrangements with V and J assigned. These tables miss some clones; where compared with another copy, unresolved V genes account for less than half of the shortfall, and the remainder is unexplained. The sample records 150,000 to 250,000 clones, roughly three quarters of which are singletons. The ten largest make up roughly 5.6% of the sample. Sequencing used peripheral blood. These receptors originate from a woman aged 40 to 50 with COVID-19, enrolled during active disease.

The chain couples TRBV16 to TRBJ1-2; TRBD1 matches at 8 bases. The CDR3 has 13 amino acids. The germline gives CDR1 KGHSY, CDR2 FQNENV. V was pared by 2 bases and J by 6 bases, with 2 bases of the junction left unmatched. The chain's CDR3 is CASSQGTGNGYTF. As DNA, the CDR3 is TGTGCCAGCAGCCAAGGGACAGGCAATGGCTACACCTTC.

The V and J genes are TRBV7-9 and TRBJ1-2; D is perhaps TRBD1 (5 bases). Deletions cut 5 bases from V and 2 bases from J, with 9 bases between. Germline CDR1 is SEHNR and CDR2 is FQNEAQ (reference sequence). This CDR3 spans 13 amino acids. The CDR3 coding sequence is TGTGCCAGCAGCCCCTCAGGGAACTATGGCTACACCTTC. This gives the protein CASSPSGNYGYTF.

The V call is TRBV28, the J call TRBJ1-2; 9 nucleotides line up with TRBD1. Germline V gives CDR1 MDHEN, CDR2 SYDVKM. This CDR3 region has 17 residues. The V gene end was trimmed by 4 bases and the J gene end by 6 bases; junction bases not matched to a gene: 15. CDR3 DNA: TGTGCCAGCAGTTGGACATTTACAGGGGGCGGGAAGAATGGCTACACCTTC. It specifies CASSWTFTGGGKNGYTF.

The rearrangement uses TRBV2 and TRBJ1-1; 9 bases fit TRBD1. Germline V gives CDR1 SNHLY, CDR2 FYNNEI. Losses at the gene ends were 8 bases for V and 5 bases for J; bases not matched to a gene: 9. This CDR3 has 14 residues. The chain's CDR3 is CASHYGTGNTEAFF. CDR3 coding DNA: TGTGCCAGCCATTACGGGACAGGGAATACTGAAGCTTTCTTT.

This clone has just a few counts. The chain is built from TRBV11-2 and TRBJ2-3, with D hard to call. Per the germline V gene, CDR1 is SGHAT and CDR2 is FQNNGV. The CDR3 sequence is 19 residues long. Trimming took off 0 bases at V and 2 bases at J, with 21 bases between the two ends. The chain's CDR3 is CASSLERWVNSAVTDTQYF. The DNA of the CDR3 is TGTGCCAGCAGCTTAGAAAGATGGGTCAATTCGGCGGTCACAGATACGCAGTATTTT.

The rearrangement links TRBV6-2 or TRBV6-3 to TRBJ2-7; tentative D call: TRBD2 (5 bases). Germline assignment: CDR1 MNHEY and CDR2 SVGEGT. Deletions cut 6 bases from V and 7 bases from J, with 22 bases between. The CDR3 is 15 residues long. This chain's CDR3 is CASSDPSFFLGEQYF. The CDR3 coding sequence is TGTGCCAGCAGCGATCCTAGCTTTTTTCTGGGTGAGCAGTACTTC.

The gene calls are TRBV7-8 and TRBJ1-3; tentatively, D is TRBD1 (6 bases). Per the germline V gene, CDR1 is SGHVS and CDR2 is FQNEAQ. Trimming took off 2 bases at V and 0 bases at J, with 11 bases between the two ends. This CDR3 has 16 amino acids. CDR3 bases: TGTGCCAGCAGCTTAACGGGACACCTCTCTGGAAACACCATATATTTT. Its translation: CASSLTGHLSGNTIYF.

This rearrangement joins TRBV27 to TRBJ2-7, with D possibly TRBD2 on 5 matching bases. The CDR3 is made up of 13 amino acids. With 2 bases removed from V and 4 bases from J, the gap between germline ends came to 9 bases. The germline V gene encodes CDR1 MNHEY and CDR2 SMNVEV (reference sequence). The chain's CDR3 is CASSLAGSYEQYF. CDR3 DNA sequence: TGTGCCAGCAGTTTAGCGGGCTCGTACGAGCAGTACTTC.

The chain has TRBV2 and TRBJ2-1; 9 positions match TRBD2. The CDR3 runs to 14 residues. Germline trimming cut 10 bases from V and 1 base from J; bases unmatched to any gene: 5. Germline loops: CDR1 SNHLY, CDR2 FYNNEI. CDR3 amino acids: CAIIAGESYNEQFF. For the CDR3, the DNA is TGTGCCATAATAGCGGGAGAGTCCTACAATGAGCAGTTCTTC. Full variable domain (missing parts from reference TRBV2 and TRBJ2-1): EPEVTQTPSHQVTQMGQEVILRCVPISNHLYFYWYRQILGQKVEFLVSFYNNEISEKSEIFDDQFSVERPDGSNFTLKIRSTKLEDSAMYFCAIIAGESYNEQFFGPGTRLTVL.

In its sample, this clone was seen a few times. V and J are TRBV5-1 and TRBJ2-5, with D possibly matching TRBD2 (5 bases). This CDR3 has 16 residues. The ends were cut back, 0 bases at V and 3 bases at J, with 15 bases in the middle. Per the germline V gene, CDR1 is SGHRS and CDR2 is YFSETQ. The CDR3 nucleotides read TGCGCCAGCAGCTTGGTGGCTAGGAGGAGAGAAGAGACCCAGTACTTC. Amino acids: CASSLVARRREETQYF.

Here the CDR3 reads CASSQLLGSGSLDTQYF. The CDR3 region has the DNA TGTGCCAGCAGCCAGCTCCTTGGAAGTGGTAGCCTAGATACGCAGTATTTT. The chain recombines TRBV14 with TRBJ2-3; D is ambiguous. This CDR3 comprises 17 residues. V gave up 3 bases and J gave up 5 bases, with 21 bases separating them. Germline-derived CDR1 and CDR2 are SGHDN and FVKESK.

The chain uses TRBV10-3 and TRBJ2-7; D is possibly TRBD2 (5 bases). V gave up 8 bases and J gave up 5 bases, with 22 bases separating them. The CDR3 length is 15 residues. Germline lookup yields CDR1 ENHRY and CDR2 SYGVKD. For the CDR3, the DNA is TGTGCCATCCGGAAAGCGTCGGACGGGGATGACGAGCAGTACTTC. Protein sequence: CAIRKASDGDDEQYF.

The V gene is TRBV7-9, the J gene TRBJ1-4; possible D gene TRBD1, 5 bases. Germline loops: CDR1 SEHNR, CDR2 FQNEAQ (reference sequence). The CDR3 extends over 17 amino acids. V lost 5 bases to trimming and J lost 8 bases, with 24 bases between them. CDR3 nucleotides: TGTGCCAGCAGCGCACCGTCCTCAGTGGGGGGGAAGGAAAAACTGTTTTTT. Translating it yields CASSAPSSVGGKEKLFF.

The rearrangement uses TRBV29-1 and TRBJ1-3; possible D gene TRBD1, 5 bases. Germline-derived CDR1 and CDR2 are SQVTM and ANQGSEA. This CDR3 has 13 residues. V shed 8 bases and J shed 0 bases, with 11 bases lying between them. CDR3 sequence (DNA): TGCAGCACCCGACAGAACTCTGGAAACACCATATATTTT. It yields the protein CSTRQNSGNTIYF.

The chain carries TRBV5-4 and TRBJ2-4, with 10 positions matching TRBD1. The germline V gene encodes CDR1 SGHNT and CDR2 YYREEE (reference sequence). Germline trimming cut 3 bases from V and 2 bases from J; bases unmatched to any gene: 11. The CDR3 totals 18 residues. The CDR3 nucleotides read TGTGCCAGCAGCTCCGCGCTAGGACAGGGGGGATCCAAAAACATTCAGTACTTC. Amino acid sequence: CASSSALGQGGSKNIQYF.

This clone was observed a few times. The chain combines TRBV9 with TRBJ2-1; TRBD1 agrees at 10 bases. The CDR3 consists of 14 residues. Germline V gives CDR1 SGDLS, CDR2 YYNGEE. The J segment lost 7 bases and the V segment lost 5 bases, leaving 6 bases of the junction unmatched. CDR3 protein: CASSSRQGANEQFF. The CDR3 bases are TGTGCCAGCAGTAGCCGACAGGGGGCGAATGAGCAGTTCTTC.

The DNA of the CDR3 is TGTGCCAGCAGCCATCCGGGACTGAGCACAGATACGCAGTATTTT. This encodes CASSHPGLSTDTQYF. This chain links TRBV5-6 with TRBJ2-3; possibly TRBD2 for D (6 bases). The CDR3 is 15 residues long. CDR1 SGHDT and CDR2 YYEEEE come from the germline V gene. With 4 bases removed from V and 0 bases from J, the gap between germline ends came to 12 bases.

The CDR3 region is CASRRTASSEKLFF. For the CDR3, the DNA is TGTGCCAGTAGAAGGACAGCGAGCTCCGAAAAACTGTTTTTT. The chain uses TRBV19 and TRBJ1-4, with a weak D call TRBD1 (6 bases). The V end was cut by 6 bases, the J end by 8 bases, with 16 bases between. Germline CDR1 LNHDA, CDR2 SQIVND (reference sequence). This CDR3 is 14 amino acids long.

The J gene is TRBJ1-4, the V gene TRBV3-1 (or the pseudogene TRBV3-2); D remains ambiguous. The CDR3 is 17 residues long. Looked up from germline, CDR1 is LGHDT and CDR2 is YNNKEL (reference sequence). V dropped 3 bases and J dropped 4 bases, with 18 bases sitting between them. CDR3 protein: CASSHWFGTDNNEKLFF. CDR3 nucleotide sequence: TGTGCCAGCAGCCACTGGTTTGGAACAGATAATAATGAAAAACTGTTTTTT.

The rearrangement joins TRBV19 to TRBJ1-2; D not certain. CDR1 and CDR2 from the germline V gene are LNHDA and SQIVND (reference sequence). V dropped 4 bases and J dropped 5 bases, with 17 bases sitting between them. This CDR3 comprises 15 residues. CDR3 sequence: CASSKLLSTGYGYTF. CDR3 coding DNA: TGTGCCAGTAGTAAACTACTATCGACGGGTTATGGCTACACCTTC.

The chain employs TRBV7-3 and TRBJ2-1; 7 bases agree with TRBD1. The CDR3 is 15 residues long. V lost 5 bases to trimming and J lost 5 bases; unmatched junction nucleotides: 9. Germline loops: CDR1 SGHTA, CDR2 FQGTGA. CDR3 amino acids: CASSRDRAQNNEQFF. In DNA form, the CDR3 reads TGTGCCAGCAGCAGAGACAGGGCCCAGAACAATGAGCAGTTCTTC.

This chain links TRBV11-2 with TRBJ1-6, with TRBD1 as a possible D gene (6 bases). The length of the CDR3 is 14 residues. Germline V gene lookup returns CDR1 SGHAT and CDR2 FQNNGV. V shed 2 bases and J shed 9 bases, with 11 bases lying between them. The CDR3 is CASSLSRTASPLHF. The DNA of the CDR3 is TGTGCCAGCAGCTTATCGCGGACAGCTTCACCCCTCCACTTT. The variable domain in full, with the rest retrieved from reference TRBV11-2 and TRBJ1-6, is EAGVAQSPRYKIIEKRQSVAFWCNPISGHATLYWYQQILGQGPKLLIQFQNNGVVDDSQLPKDRFSAERLKGVDSTLKIQPAKLEDSAVYLCASSLSRTASPLHFGNGTRLTVT.

The chain carries TRBV5-1 and TRBJ2-7, with D tentatively TRBD1 (5 bases). Trimming took off 0 bases at V and 2 bases at J, with 6 bases between the two ends. Per germline, CDR1 SGHRS and CDR2 YFSETQ. The CDR3 loop spans 13 amino acids. CDR3 protein: CASSLARAYEQYF. Here the CDR3 DNA reads TGCGCCAGCAGCTTGGCCAGGGCCTACGAGCAGTACTTC.

The chain employs TRBV20-1 and TRBJ2-2; TRBD2 might be the D (7 bases). The CDR3 has 15 amino acids. Trimming took 3 bases from V and 3 from J, leaving 14 bases between them. Germline lookup yields CDR1 DFQATT and CDR2 SNEGSKA (reference sequence). The CDR3 nucleotides are TGCAGTGCTAGTTACGGGGGGCGTTACACCGGGGAGCTGTTTTTT. This sequence encodes CSASYGGRYTGELFF.

This chain links TRBV9 with TRBJ1-2; D gene unclear. From germline, CDR1 is SGDLS and CDR2 YYNGEE. Trimming shortened V by 1 base and J by 1 base, and 17 bases separated the two germline ends. The CDR3 is made up of 17 amino acids. As DNA, the CDR3 is TGTGCCAGCAGCGTACATCCCGGAGGGCCAAATAACTATGGCTACACCTTC. Protein sequence: CASSVHPGGPNNYGYTF.

The chain recombines TRBV5-1 with TRBJ1-1; TRBD1 is a possible D gene (5 bases). V lost 1 base to trimming and J lost 10 bases, with 23 bases between them. CDR3 length: 16 amino acids. Germline V gene data show CDR1 as SGHRS and CDR2 as YFSETQ. The CDR3 nucleotides read TGCGCCAGCAGCTTGAGACCTCAAGGGGCCAAAGATTTAGCTTTCTTT. Its translation: CASSLRPQGAKDLAFF.

The J gene is TRBJ2-1, the V gene TRBV2; 11 positions match TRBD2. Germline V lookup: CDR1 SNHLY, CDR2 FYNNEI. Germline trimming cut 5 bases from V and 2 bases from J; bases unmatched to any gene: 2. CDR3 size: 15 residues. As DNA, the CDR3 is TGTGCCAGCAGTATGGGACTAGCGGCCTACAATGAGCAGTTCTTC. Translated: CASSMGLAAYNEQFF.

The chain has TRBV5-5 and TRBJ2-7, with 7 nucleotides matching TRBD1. With V trimmed by 7 bases and J by 6 bases, 13 bases remained unmatched. There are 14 residues in the CDR3. CDR1 and CDR2 from the germline V gene are SGHKS and YYEKEE (reference sequence). The CDR3 sequence: CASLRGWAFSEQYF. As DNA, the CDR3 is TGTGCCAGCCTCAGGGGGTGGGCTTTCTCCGAGCAGTACTTC.